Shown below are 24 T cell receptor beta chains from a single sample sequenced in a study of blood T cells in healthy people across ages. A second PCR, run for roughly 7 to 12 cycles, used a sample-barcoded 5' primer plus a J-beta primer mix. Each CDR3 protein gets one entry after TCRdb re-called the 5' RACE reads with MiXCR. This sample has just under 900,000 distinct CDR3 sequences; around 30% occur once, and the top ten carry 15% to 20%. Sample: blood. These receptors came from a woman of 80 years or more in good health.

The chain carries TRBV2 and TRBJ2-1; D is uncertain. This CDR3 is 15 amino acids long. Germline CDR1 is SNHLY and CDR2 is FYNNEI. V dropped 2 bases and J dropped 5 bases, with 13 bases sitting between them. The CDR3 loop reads CASSEPGLKNNEQFF. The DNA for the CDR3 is TGTGCCAGCAGTGAACCGGGCCTTAAAAACAATGAGCAGTTCTTC.

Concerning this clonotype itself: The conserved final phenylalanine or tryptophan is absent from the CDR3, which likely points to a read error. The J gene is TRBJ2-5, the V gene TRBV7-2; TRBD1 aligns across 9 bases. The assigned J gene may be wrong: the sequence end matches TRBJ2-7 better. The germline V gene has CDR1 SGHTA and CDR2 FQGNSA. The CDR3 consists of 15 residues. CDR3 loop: CASGRTGAGTYEQYC. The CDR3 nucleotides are TGTGCCAGCGGCAGGACAGGGGCGGGAACCTACGAGCAGTACTGC.

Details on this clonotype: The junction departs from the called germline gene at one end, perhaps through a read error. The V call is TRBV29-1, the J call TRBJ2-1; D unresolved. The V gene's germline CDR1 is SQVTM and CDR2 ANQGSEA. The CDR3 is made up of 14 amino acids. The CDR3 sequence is CNVEDRSDYNEQFF. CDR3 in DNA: TGCAACGTTGAAGACCGCTCAGACTACAATGAGCAGTTCTTC.

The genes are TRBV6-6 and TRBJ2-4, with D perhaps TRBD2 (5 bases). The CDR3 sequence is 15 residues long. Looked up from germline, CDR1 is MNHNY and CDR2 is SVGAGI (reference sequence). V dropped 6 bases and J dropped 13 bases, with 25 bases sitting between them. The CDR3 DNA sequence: TGTGCCAGCAGCCAATGGCCCCACAGAAAGTGGGAGCAGTACTTC. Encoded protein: CASSQWPHRKWEQYF.

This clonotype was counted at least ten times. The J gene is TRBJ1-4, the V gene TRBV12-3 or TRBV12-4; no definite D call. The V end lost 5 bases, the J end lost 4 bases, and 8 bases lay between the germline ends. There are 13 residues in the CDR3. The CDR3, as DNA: TGTGCCAGCAGTCCACAGATTAATGAAAAACTGTTTTTT. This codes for CASSPQINEKLFF.

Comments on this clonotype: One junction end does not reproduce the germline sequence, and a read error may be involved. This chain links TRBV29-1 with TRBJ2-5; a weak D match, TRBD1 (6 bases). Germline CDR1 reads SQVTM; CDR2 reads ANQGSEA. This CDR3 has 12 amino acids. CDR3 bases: TGCAGCGTTGAATTAGGGGGAGAGGCCCAGTACTTC. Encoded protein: CSVELGGEAQYF.

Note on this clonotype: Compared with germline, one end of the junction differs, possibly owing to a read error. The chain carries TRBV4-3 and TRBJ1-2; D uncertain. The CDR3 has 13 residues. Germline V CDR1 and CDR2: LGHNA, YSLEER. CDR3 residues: CANSFGLVYDYTF. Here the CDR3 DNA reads TGCGCCAACAGCTTTGGACTGGTGTATGACTACACCTTC.

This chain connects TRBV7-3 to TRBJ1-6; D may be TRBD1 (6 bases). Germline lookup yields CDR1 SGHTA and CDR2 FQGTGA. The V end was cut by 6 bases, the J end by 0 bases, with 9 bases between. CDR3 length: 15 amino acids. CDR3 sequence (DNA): TGTGCCAGCAGTCGGACAGTCTCCTATAATTCACCCCTCCACTTT. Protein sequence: CASSRTVSYNSPLHF.

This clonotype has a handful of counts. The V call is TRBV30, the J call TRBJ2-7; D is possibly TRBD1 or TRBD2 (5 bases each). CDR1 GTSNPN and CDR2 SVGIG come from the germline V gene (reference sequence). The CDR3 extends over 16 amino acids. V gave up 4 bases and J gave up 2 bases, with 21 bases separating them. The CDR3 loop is CAWTLVLRDAAYEQYF. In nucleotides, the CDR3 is TGTGCCTGGACCCTAGTACTCCGGGACGCAGCCTACGAGCAGTACTTC. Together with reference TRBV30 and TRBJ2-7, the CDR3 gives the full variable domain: SQTIHQWPATLVQPVGSPLSLECTVEGTSNPNLYWYRQAAGRGLQLLFYSVGIGQISSEVPQNLSASRPQDRQFILSSKKLLLSDSGFYLCAWTLVLRDAAYEQYFGPGTRLTVT.

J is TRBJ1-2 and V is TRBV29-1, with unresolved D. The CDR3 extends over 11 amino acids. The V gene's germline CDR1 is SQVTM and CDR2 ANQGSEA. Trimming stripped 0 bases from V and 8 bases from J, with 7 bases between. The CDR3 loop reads CSVEDELGYTF. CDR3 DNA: TGCAGCGTTGAAGACGAACTAGGCTACACCTTC.

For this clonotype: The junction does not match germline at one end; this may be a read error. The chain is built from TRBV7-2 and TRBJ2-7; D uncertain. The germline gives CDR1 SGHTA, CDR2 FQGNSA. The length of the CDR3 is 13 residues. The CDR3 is CANSLGNEYERYF. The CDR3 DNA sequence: TGTGCCAACAGCTTAGGTAACGAGTACGAGCGGTACTTC.

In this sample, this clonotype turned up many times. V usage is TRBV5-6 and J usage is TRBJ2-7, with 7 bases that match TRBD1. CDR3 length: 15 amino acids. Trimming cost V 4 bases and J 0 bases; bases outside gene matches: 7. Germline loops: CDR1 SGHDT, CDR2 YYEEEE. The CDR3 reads CASSHTGVYSYEQYF. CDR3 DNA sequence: TGTGCCAGCAGCCATACAGGGGTTTACTCCTACGAGCAGTACTTC.

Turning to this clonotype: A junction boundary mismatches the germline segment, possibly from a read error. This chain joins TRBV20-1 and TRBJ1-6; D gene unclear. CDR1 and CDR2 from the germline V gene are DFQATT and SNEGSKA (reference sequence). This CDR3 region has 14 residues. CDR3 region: CSATPSRTNSPPHF. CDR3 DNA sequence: TGCAGTGCTACCCCGTCCCGGACGAATTCACCCCCCCACTTT.

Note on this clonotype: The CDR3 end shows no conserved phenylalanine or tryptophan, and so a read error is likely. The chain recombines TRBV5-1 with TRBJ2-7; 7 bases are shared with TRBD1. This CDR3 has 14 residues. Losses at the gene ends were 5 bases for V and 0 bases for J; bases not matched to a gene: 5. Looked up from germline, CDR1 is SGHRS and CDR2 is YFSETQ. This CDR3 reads CASRFTGASYEQYC. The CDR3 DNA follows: TGCGCCAGCAGATTCACAGGGGCCTCCTACGAGCAGTACTGC.

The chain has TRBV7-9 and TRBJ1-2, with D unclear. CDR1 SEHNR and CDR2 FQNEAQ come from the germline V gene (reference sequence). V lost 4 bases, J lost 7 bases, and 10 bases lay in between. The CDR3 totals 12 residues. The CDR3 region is CASSWGPGGYTF. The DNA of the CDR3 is TGTGCCAGCAGCTGGGGTCCCGGTGGCTACACCTTC.

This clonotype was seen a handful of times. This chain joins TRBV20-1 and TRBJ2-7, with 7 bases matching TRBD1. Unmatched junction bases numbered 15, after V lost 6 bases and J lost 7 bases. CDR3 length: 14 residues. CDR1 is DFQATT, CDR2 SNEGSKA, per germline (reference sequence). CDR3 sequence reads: CSAMTGSKYNEQYF. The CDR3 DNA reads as TGCAGTGCCATGACAGGGTCTAAATACAATGAGCAGTACTTC.

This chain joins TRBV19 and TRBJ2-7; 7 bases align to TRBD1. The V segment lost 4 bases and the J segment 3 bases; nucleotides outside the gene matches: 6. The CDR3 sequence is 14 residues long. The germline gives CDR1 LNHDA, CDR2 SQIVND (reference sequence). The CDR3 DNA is TGTGCCAGTAGTACCAGGGGGATCTTCTACGAGCAGTACTTC. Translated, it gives CASSTRGIFYEQYF.

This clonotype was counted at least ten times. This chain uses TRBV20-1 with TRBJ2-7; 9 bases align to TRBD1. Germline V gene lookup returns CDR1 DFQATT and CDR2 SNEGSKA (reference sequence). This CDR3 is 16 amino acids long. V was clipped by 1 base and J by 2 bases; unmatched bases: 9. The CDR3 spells CSARGGLGQGTYEQYF. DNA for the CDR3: TGCAGTGCTAGAGGAGGATTGGGACAGGGCACCTACGAGCAGTACTTC.

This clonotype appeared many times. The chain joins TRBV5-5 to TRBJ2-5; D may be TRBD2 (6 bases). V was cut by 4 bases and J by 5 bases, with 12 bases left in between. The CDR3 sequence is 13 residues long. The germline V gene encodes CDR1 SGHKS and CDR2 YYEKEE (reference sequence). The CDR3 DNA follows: TGTGCCAGCAGCCTCGCGCTAGCGGAGACCCAGTACTTC. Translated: CASSLALAETQYF. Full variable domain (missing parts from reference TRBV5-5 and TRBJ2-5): DAGVTQSPTHLIKTRGQQVTLRCSPISGHKSVSWYQQVLGQGPQFIFQYYEKEERGRGNFPDRFSARQFPNYSSELNVNALLLGDSALYLCASSLALAETQYFGPGTRLLVL.

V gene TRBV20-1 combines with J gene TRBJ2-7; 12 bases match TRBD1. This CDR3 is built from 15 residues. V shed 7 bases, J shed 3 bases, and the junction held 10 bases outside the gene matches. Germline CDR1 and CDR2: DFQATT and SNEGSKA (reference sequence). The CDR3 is CSGSGTGGVIYEQYF. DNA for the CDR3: TGCAGTGGTAGCGGGACAGGGGGCGTAATCTACGAGCAGTACTTC.

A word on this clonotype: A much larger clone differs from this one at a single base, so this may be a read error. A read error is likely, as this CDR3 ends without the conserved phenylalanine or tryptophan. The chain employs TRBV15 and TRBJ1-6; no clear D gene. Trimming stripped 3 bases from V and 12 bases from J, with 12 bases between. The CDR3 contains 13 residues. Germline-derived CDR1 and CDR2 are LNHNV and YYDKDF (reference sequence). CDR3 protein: CATSSRSSGPLHC. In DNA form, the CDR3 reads TGTGCCACCAGCAGCCGTTCGTCGGGACCCCTCCACTGT.

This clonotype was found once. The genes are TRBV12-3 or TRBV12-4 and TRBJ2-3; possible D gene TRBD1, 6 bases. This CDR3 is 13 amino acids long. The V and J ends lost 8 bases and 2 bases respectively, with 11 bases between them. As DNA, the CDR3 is TGTGCCAGCGACGGGACATTCACAGATACGCAGTATTTT. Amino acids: CASDGTFTDTQYF.

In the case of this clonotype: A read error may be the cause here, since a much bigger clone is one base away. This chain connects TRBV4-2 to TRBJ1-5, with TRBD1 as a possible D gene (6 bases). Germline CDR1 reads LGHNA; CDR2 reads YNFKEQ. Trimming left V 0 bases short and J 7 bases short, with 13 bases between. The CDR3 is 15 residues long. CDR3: CASSQDVKGGQPQHF. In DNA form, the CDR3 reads TGTGCCAGCAGCCAAGATGTAAAGGGGGGCCAGCCCCAGCATTTT.

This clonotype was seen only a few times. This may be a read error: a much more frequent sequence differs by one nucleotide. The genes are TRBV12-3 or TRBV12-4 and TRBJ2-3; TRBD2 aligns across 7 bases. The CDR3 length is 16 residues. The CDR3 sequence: CASSRSSGYSTDAQYF. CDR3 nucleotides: TGTGCCAGCAGCCGCTCTAGCGGCTATAGCACAGATGCGCAGTATTTT.